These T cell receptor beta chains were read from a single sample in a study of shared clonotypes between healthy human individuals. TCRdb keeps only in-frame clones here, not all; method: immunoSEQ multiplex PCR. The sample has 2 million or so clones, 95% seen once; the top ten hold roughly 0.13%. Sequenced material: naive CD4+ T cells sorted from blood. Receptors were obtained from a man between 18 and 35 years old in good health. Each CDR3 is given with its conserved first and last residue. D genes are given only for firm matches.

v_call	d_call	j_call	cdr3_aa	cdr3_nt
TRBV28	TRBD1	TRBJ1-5	CASSLQGARSNQPQHF	TGTGCCAGCAGTTTACAGGGGGCTAGGAGCAATCAGCCCCAGCATTTT
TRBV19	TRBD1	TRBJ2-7	CASSRQGGPYEQYF	TGTGCCAGTAGTAGACAGGGTGGTCCCTACGAGCAGTACTTC
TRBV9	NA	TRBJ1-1	CASSVGPESTEAFF	TGTGCCAGCAGCGTAGGGCCAGAATCCACTGAAGCTTTCTTT
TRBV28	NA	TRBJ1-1	CASRGGKTEAFF	TGTGCCAGCAGGGGGGGGAAGACTGAAGCTTTCTTT
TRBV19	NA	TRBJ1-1	CASRSPGKGPEAFF	TGTGCCAGTAGGTCCCCCGGGAAGGGTCCTGAAGCTTTCTTT
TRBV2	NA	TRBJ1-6	CASISQLNSPLHF	TGTGCCAGCATTTCCCAGCTCAATTCACCCCTCCACTTT
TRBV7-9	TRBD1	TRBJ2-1	CASTNRDRALNEQFF	TGTGCCAGCACCAACCGGGACAGGGCATTAAATGAGCAGTTCTTC
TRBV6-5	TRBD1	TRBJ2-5	CASSTTTGSGTQYF	TGTGCCAGCAGTACGACGACAGGGTCCGGGACCCAGTACTTC
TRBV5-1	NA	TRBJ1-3	CASSLLGTSLAGNTIYF	TGCGCCAGCAGCTTGTTAGGGACCTCCCTGGCGGGAAACACCATATATTTT
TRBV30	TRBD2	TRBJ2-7	CAWAGGLAYDYEQYF	TGTGCCTGGGCCGGGGGACTAGCGTACGACTACGAGCAGTACTTC
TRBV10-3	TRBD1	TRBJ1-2	CAIRDRAVEGANYGYTF	TGTGCCATCCGCGACAGGGCGGTCGAAGGGGCTAACTATGGCTACACCTTC
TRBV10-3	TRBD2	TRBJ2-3	CAISESELAGPDTQYF	TGTGCCATCAGTGAGTCGGAACTAGCGGGACCAGATACGCAGTATTTT
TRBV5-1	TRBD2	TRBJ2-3	CASSSGLAGNTDTQYF	TGCGCCAGCAGCTCAGGACTAGCGGGGAACACAGATACGCAGTATTTT
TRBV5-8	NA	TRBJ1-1	CASSGGFAGNTEAFF	TGTGCCAGCAGCGGCGGTTTTGCGGGGAACACTGAAGCTTTCTTT
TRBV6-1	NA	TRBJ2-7	CASSKAGATYEQYF	TGTGCCAGCAGTAAGGCTGGGGCGACCTACGAGCAGTACTTC
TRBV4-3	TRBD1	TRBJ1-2	CASSRDSNYGYTF	TGCGCCAGCAGCCGGGACAGTAACTATGGCTACACCTTC